A single sample is the source of the 15 T cell receptor beta chains below, sequenced in a study of memory CD4+ T cells and cytomegalovirus serostatus. The sort gate was single viable CD3+CD4+CD8-CD45RO+ cells for memory CD4+ T cells. The assay was immunoSEQ multiplex PCR, and TCRdb's table has in-frame clones only and misses some. The repertoire holds around 50,000 clones, around 78% seen once, with about 0.64% in the top ten. Specimen: memory CD4+ T cells from blood. The receptors derive from an adult in good health and CMV-seronegative.

The rearrangement links TRBV29-1 to TRBJ2-1, with 7 bases matching TRBD1. The V gene end was trimmed by 5 bases and the J gene end by 4 bases; junction bases not matched to a gene: 11. CDR1 and CDR2 from the germline V gene are SQVTM and ANQGSEA. The CDR3 is 15 amino acids. In DNA form, the CDR3 reads TGCAGCGTTCGACAGACAGGGAGTGTTTACAATGAGCAGTTCTTC. Translating it yields CSVRQTGSVYNEQFF.

This chain uses TRBV5-1 with TRBJ1-2, with TRBD1 matching 9 bases. J lost 3 bases, V lost 4 bases, and 1 base had no gene match. The CDR3 totals 13 residues. Germline CDR1 reads SGHRS; CDR2 reads YFSETQ. CDR3 in DNA: TGCGCCAGCAGCCGGGACAGGGACTATGGCTACACCTTC. Translating it yields CASSRDRDYGYTF.

This chain uses TRBV7-8 with TRBJ2-1, with D perhaps matching TRBD2 (5 bases). Trimming stripped 3 bases from V and 6 bases from J, with 9 bases between. The CDR3 has 13 residues. Germline loops: CDR1 SGHVS, CDR2 FQNEAQ. The CDR3 bases are TGTGCCAGCAGCTTTACTAGTTCCAATGAGCAGTTCTTC. This translates into CASSFTSSNEQFF.

This clone was observed once. The rearrangement joins TRBV4-1 to TRBJ2-3; 15 positions agree with TRBD2. Germline lookup yields CDR1 MGHRA and CDR2 YSYEKL. After removal of 5 bases from V and 4 bases from J, the junction contained 7 bases not matched to a gene. The CDR3 is 17 amino acids. CDR3 sequence reads: CASSFGLAGGWADTQYF. The CDR3 bases are TGCGCCAGCAGCTTCGGACTAGCGGGAGGGTGGGCAGATACGCAGTATTTT.

The CDR3 DNA sequence: TGTGCCAGCTCACCATCGCATGAAAGGGCGCAGTATTTT. Its protein is CASSPSHERAQYF. The genes are TRBV18 and TRBJ2-3; unclear D gene. The CDR3 has 13 residues. The V and J ends lost 2 bases and 10 bases respectively, with 13 bases between them. Germline V CDR1 and CDR2: KGHSH, LQKENI.

The rearrangement uses TRBV7-9 and TRBJ2-1; D possibly corresponds to TRBD2 (5 bases). The V end was cut by 5 bases, the J end by 11 bases, with 13 bases between. Germline CDR1 is SEHNR and CDR2 is FQNEAQ (reference sequence). The CDR3 is 12 residues long. The CDR3 sequence is CASSPGGPKQFF. For the CDR3, the DNA is TGTGCCAGCAGCCCCGGCGGGCCGAAGCAGTTCTTC.

V usage is TRBV6-6 and J usage is TRBJ1-5; D call uncertain. Trimming shortened V by 1 base and J by 7 bases, and 11 bases separated the two germline ends. The V gene's germline CDR1 is MNHNY and CDR2 SVGAGI (reference sequence). The CDR3 is made up of 14 amino acids. The chain's CDR3 is CASSYYGGEQPQHF. CDR3 nucleotides: TGTGCCAGCAGTTACTATGGCGGGGAACAGCCCCAGCATTTT.

V and J are TRBV5-6 and TRBJ2-3; 10 bases are a match to TRBD1. The CDR3 runs to 17 residues. V shed 4 bases, J shed 5 bases, and the junction held 13 bases outside the gene matches. Germline V gene lookup returns CDR1 SGHDT and CDR2 YYEEEE. This chain's CDR3 is CASSQDRGFRVGDTQYF. CDR3 nucleotide sequence: TGTGCCAGCAGCCAGGACAGGGGGTTCCGAGTAGGAGATACGCAGTATTTT.

The gene calls are TRBV6-1 and TRBJ2-5; TRBD2 might be the D (5 bases). The CDR3 has 15 residues. V lost 2 bases, J lost 1 base, and 11 bases lay in between. Germline CDR1 and CDR2: MNHNS and SASEGT. DNA for the CDR3: TGTGCCAGCAGTGAACATCCTAGCAGCCAAGAGACCCAGTACTTC. It encodes CASSEHPSSQETQYF.

In nucleotides, the CDR3 is TGTGCCAGCAGCTTAAGGGGGGAACAGGTATCTGAGCAGTTCTTC. This encodes CASSLRGEQVSEQFF. The V call is TRBV11-3, the J call TRBJ2-1; possibly TRBD1 or TRBD2 for D (6 bases each). This CDR3 has 15 amino acids. Germline V gene lookup returns CDR1 SGHNT and CDR2 YENEEA. The V and J ends lost 2 bases and 9 bases respectively, with 17 bases between them.

This clone was counted only a few times. The J gene is TRBJ2-3, the V gene TRBV19; 7 nucleotides align to TRBD1. V dropped 3 bases and J dropped 1; count of bases not matched to a gene: 7. The germline V gene encodes CDR1 LNHDA and CDR2 SQIVND (reference sequence). This CDR3 has 16 residues. This CDR3 is CASSIVFGQGTDTQYF. CDR3 nucleotide sequence: TGTGCCAGTAGTATTGTATTTGGACAGGGCACAGATACGCAGTATTTT.

This chain's CDR3 is CAIRGTDNQPQHF. The CDR3 DNA sequence: TGTGCCATCAGAGGGACAGACAATCAGCCCCAGCATTTT. The rearrangement links TRBV10-3 to TRBJ1-5, with 7 bases lining up with TRBD1. The junction had 2 bases not matched to a gene; V was cut back by 6 bases and J by 3 bases. Germline CDR1 is ENHRY and CDR2 is SYGVKD. There are 13 residues in the CDR3.

This chain uses TRBV5-6 with TRBJ1-5; D gene uncertain. The V end was cut by 1 base, the J end by 2 bases, with 7 bases between. In germline, CDR1 is SGHDT, CDR2 YYEEEE. The CDR3 is 14 residues long. CDR3 nucleotides: TGTGCCAGCAGCTTGATGGTAGGCAATCAGCCCCAGCATTTT. It is translated as CASSLMVGNQPQHF.

The rearrangement links TRBV7-8 to TRBJ2-5; D gene ambiguous. Trimming removed 4 bases from V and 5 bases from J, with 8 bases in between. This CDR3 is built from 12 residues. In germline, CDR1 is SGHVS, CDR2 FQNEAQ. The DNA of the CDR3 is TGTGCCAGCAGCTACCTTGGGGAGACCCAGTACTTC. Its protein product is CASSYLGETQYF.

This clone was detected a few times. The rearrangement links TRBV6-1 to TRBJ2-4; D not resolved. V was shortened by 1 base and J by 0 bases, with 10 bases between the two germline ends. Germline CDR1 is MNHNS and CDR2 is SASEGT. This CDR3 comprises 16 residues. CDR3 sequence (DNA): TGTGCCAGCAGTGAAGAAGGGTGGGTAGCCAAAAACATTCAGTACTTC. Its translation is CASSEEGWVAKNIQYF.